The rows below give T cell receptor beta chains drawn from one sample of a study of response to subunit inactivated influenza vaccine. TCRdb recomputed calls from the RT-PCR reads with MiXCR, one row per CDR3 protein. The table shows 150,000 or so distinct CDR3 sequences, with about a tenth occurring only once. The sequencing here drew on non-naive T cells sorted from PBMCs, taken more than 35 days after vaccination. Receptors originate from a man in his fifties or sixties who received an inactivated influenza vaccine. The CDR3 runs from the conserved cysteine through the conserved F or W. The D gene is left open where the match is weak. The listing skips clone size in some rows; elsewhere it reads once, few, many or a size class.

j_call: TRBJ1-5; clone_size: many; d_call: .; v_call: TRBV7-2; cdr3_aa: CASSPSRNQPQHF; cdr3_nt: TGTGCCAGCAGCCCCTCACGAAATCAGCCCCAGCATTTT
j_call: TRBJ1-6; clone_size: .; d_call: TRBD1; v_call: TRBV7-2; cdr3_aa: CASSLVNRGNSPLHF; cdr3_nt: TGTGCCAGCAGCTTAGTTAACAGGGGAAATTCACCCCTCCACTTT
j_call: TRBJ1-6; clone_size: .; d_call: .; v_call: TRBV10-1; cdr3_aa: CASSEFQGSNSPLHF; cdr3_nt: TGCGCCAGCAGTGAATTTCAGGGTTCGAATTCACCCCTCCACTTT
j_call: TRBJ2-2; clone_size: few; d_call: .; v_call: TRBV7-8; cdr3_aa: CASSFRDTRRAGELFF; cdr3_nt: TGTGCCAGCAGCTTTCGGGACACCCGTAGGGCCGGGGAGCTGTTTTTT
j_call: TRBJ1-2; clone_size: few; d_call: TRBD1; v_call: TRBV20-1; cdr3_aa: CMDREGYTF; cdr3_nt: TGCATGGACAGGGAAGGCTACACCTTC
j_call: TRBJ2-7; clone_size: .; d_call: .; v_call: TRBV11-2; cdr3_aa: CASSLALQETYEQYF; cdr3_nt: TGTGCCAGCAGCTTAGCCTTGCAGGAAACCTACGAGCAGTACTTC
j_call: TRBJ2-5; clone_size: few; d_call: TRBD2; v_call: TRBV6-1; cdr3_aa: CASSEMLAGVEETQYF; cdr3_nt: TGTGCCAGCAGTGAAATGTTAGCGGGAGTCGAAGAGACCCAGTACTTC
j_call: TRBJ2-7; clone_size: .; d_call: .; v_call: TRBV19; cdr3_aa: CASSIAAGWSYEQYF; cdr3_nt: TGTGCCAGTAGTATTGCTGCAGGGTGGTCCTACGAGCAGTACTTC
j_call: TRBJ2-2; clone_size: .; d_call: .; v_call: TRBV6-5; cdr3_aa: CASSFLTGSTGELFF; cdr3_nt: TGTGCCAGCAGTTTCCTAACAGGGTCCACCGGGGAGCTGTTTTTT
j_call: TRBJ2-6; clone_size: .; d_call: TRBD1; v_call: TRBV7-9; cdr3_aa: CASSTQGSGANVLTF; cdr3_nt: TGTGCCAGCAGCACACAGGGGTCTGGGGCCAACGTCCTGACTTTC
j_call: TRBJ2-7; clone_size: .; d_call: TRBD1; v_call: TRBV6-2/TRBV6-3; cdr3_aa: CASSRNRGAGYEQYF; cdr3_nt: TGTGCCAGCAGCCGCAACAGGGGCGCGGGTTACGAGCAGTACTTC
j_call: TRBJ2-7; clone_size: few; d_call: .; v_call: TRBV6-2/TRBV6-3; cdr3_aa: CASIPGKGVSYEQYF; cdr3_nt: TGTGCCAGCATCCCAGGGAAGGGTGTCTCCTACGAGCAGTACTTC
j_call: TRBJ2-4; clone_size: .; d_call: TRBD2; v_call: TRBV29-1; cdr3_aa: CSVIPGEGRRDKNIQYF; cdr3_nt: TGCAGCGTTATTCCCGGGGAGGGAAGACGGGACAAAAACATTCAGTACTTC
j_call: TRBJ2-3; clone_size: few; d_call: .; v_call: TRBV15; cdr3_aa: CATSRGTVTDTQYF; cdr3_nt: TGTGCCACCAGCAGAGGGACGGTGACAGATACGCAGTATTTT
j_call: TRBJ2-7; clone_size: .; d_call: .; v_call: TRBV7-8; cdr3_aa: CASRGHFSYEQYF; cdr3_nt: TGTGCCAGCAGGGGACACTTCTCCTACGAGCAGTACTTC
j_call: TRBJ1-2; clone_size: few; d_call: .; v_call: TRBV20-1; cdr3_aa: CSASRRQAIYGYTF; cdr3_nt: TGCAGTGCTAGCCGTAGACAGGCGATCTATGGCTACACCTTC
j_call: TRBJ1-1; clone_size: few; d_call: .; v_call: TRBV10-3; cdr3_aa: CAISSRDNTEAFF; cdr3_nt: TGTGCCATCAGCTCGAGGGACAACACTGAAGCTTTCTTT
j_call: TRBJ2-1; clone_size: few; d_call: TRBD2; v_call: TRBV28; cdr3_aa: CASSTGTSHASQQFF; cdr3_nt: TGTGCCAGCAGTACCGGGACTAGTCACGCCAGCCAGCAGTTCTTC
j_call: TRBJ1-2; clone_size: .; d_call: TRBD1; v_call: TRBV12-3/TRBV12-4; cdr3_aa: CASSDRVGGGTDYGYTF; cdr3_nt: TGTGCCAGCAGTGACAGGGTAGGGGGGGGGACCGATTATGGCTACACCTTC
j_call: TRBJ2-1; clone_size: many; d_call: TRBD2; v_call: TRBV20-1; cdr3_aa: CSARLTSGRRNEQFF; cdr3_nt: TGCAGTGCTAGGTTGACTAGCGGGAGAAGAAATGAGCAGTTCTTC
j_call: TRBJ2-1; clone_size: many; d_call: .; v_call: TRBV4-3; cdr3_aa: CASSQDAGLAEQFF; cdr3_nt: TGCGCCAGCAGCCAAGATGCGGGGCTCGCTGAGCAGTTCTTC
j_call: TRBJ1-4; clone_size: .; d_call: .; v_call: TRBV7-9; cdr3_aa: CASSLGGPSNEKLFF; cdr3_nt: TGTGCCAGCAGCTTAGGTGGACCTTCTAATGAAAAACTGTTTTTT
j_call: TRBJ1-1; clone_size: many; d_call: .; v_call: TRBV5-1; cdr3_aa: CASSFTVDTEAFF; cdr3_nt: TGCGCCAGCAGCTTCACGGTAGACACTGAAGCTTTCTTT
j_call: TRBJ1-6; clone_size: few; d_call: .; v_call: TRBV7-8; cdr3_aa: CASSFARGNSPLHF; cdr3_nt: TGTGCCAGCAGCTTTGCCAGGGGTAATTCACCCCTCCACTTT